Listed below are T cell receptor beta chains from one sample, sequenced in a study of early T cells in non-severe SARS-CoV-2 infection. Each CDR3 protein gets one entry after TCRdb re-called the 5' RACE reads with MiXCR. The table lists tens of thousands of distinct CDR3 sequences, under 6.5% of them singletons. The sequenced sample consisted of whole blood. The receptor source for this set is an adult who was a healthcare worker with PCR-confirmed SARS-CoV-2 infection or an uninfected control (not recorded which). Each CDR3 is given with its conserved first and last residue. Fields, in order: D gene, clone size, V gene, J gene, CDR3 DNA, CDR3 protein. A D gene is named only where the DNA matches it firmly. A row's size may be missing; if present it is once, few, many or a size class.

.,many,TRBV11-1,TRBJ2-1,TGTGCCAGCAGCTTTCGTTCTGCTGACAATGAGCAGTTCTTC,CASSFRSADNEQFF
TRBD2,many,TRBV12-3/TRBV12-4,TRBJ2-1,TGTGCCAGCAGTAGACTAGCGCGGTCCTACAATGAGCAGTTCTTC,CASSRLARSYNEQFF
.,many,TRBV2,TRBJ2-7,TGTGCCAGCAGTGAAGCGCTGGAATTCGGGGAGCAGTACTTC,CASSEALEFGEQYF
.,many,TRBV4-1,TRBJ2-4,TGCGCCAGCAGCCAAGGCAAGCATTCTGGAAACATTCAGTACTTC,CASSQGKHSGNIQYF
TRBD2,many,TRBV6-6,TRBJ2-7,TGTGCCAGCAGTTACCAGCGGGAGTTGGCCGAGCAGTACTTC,CASSYQRELAEQYF
TRBD2,.,TRBV6-2/TRBV6-3,TRBJ2-3,TGTGCCAGCAGTTACTCGGTGTCGGGGGGATCTAGCACAGATACGCAGTATTTT,CASSYSVSGGSSTDTQYF
.,few,TRBV9,TRBJ2-7,TGTGCCAGCAGCATCCACGGAGGACAGAGAACCTACGAGCAGTACTTC,CASSIHGGQRTYEQYF
.,many,TRBV14,TRBJ1-2,TGTGCCAGCAGCCAAGATCCCGGAGGCAGAGGGGGCTACACCTTC,CASSQDPGGRGGYTF
.,few,TRBV14,TRBJ1-6,TGTGCCAGCAGCCAAACGGGATCACCCCTCCACTTT,CASSQTGSPLHF
.,many,TRBV25-1,TRBJ1-2,TGTGCCAGCAGTGACGGGTCACTGGAGGGAGGTGGCTACACCTTC,CASSDGSLEGGGYTF
.,many,TRBV5-8,TRBJ1-2,TGTGCCAGCAGCTTGGGGCAGGGGATCGGCTATGGCTACACCTTC,CASSLGQGIGYGYTF
.,many,TRBV29-1,TRBJ2-7,TGCAGCGTTGAACCCCCGGGACAAGGGACCGAGCAGTACTTC,CSVEPPGQGTEQYF
.,many,TRBV6-5,TRBJ2-3,TGTGCCAGCAGTTACGGACAGCTATACACAGATACGCAGTATTTT,CASSYGQLYTDTQYF
.,many,TRBV2,TRBJ2-7,TGTGCCAGCAGGGACAGTAGGAGCGAGCAGTACTTC,CASRDSRSEQYF
.,many,TRBV7-9,TRBJ1-1,TGTGCCAGCAGCTTATCGAACTGGGTGAACACTGAAGCTTTCTTT,CASSLSNWVNTEAFF
TRBD1,many,TRBV20-1,TRBJ2-7,TGCAGTGCTGGCAGACAGGGTACAGGCGAGCAGTACTTC,CSAGRQGTGEQYF
TRBD2,many,TRBV6-2/TRBV6-3,TRBJ2-3,TGTGCCAGCAGAGACGGGACTAGCGGCACAGATACGCAGTATTTT,CASRDGTSGTDTQYF
.,.,TRBV28,TRBJ2-7,TGTGCCAGCAGTTTCGGGGCCTCTTCCTACGAGCAGTACTTC,CASSFGASSYEQYF
.,many,TRBV28,TRBJ2-7,TGTGCCAGCAGTTTAATAAATCAAGGGTCCTCCTACGAGCAGTACTTC,CASSLINQGSSYEQYF
TRBD2,many,TRBV10-3,TRBJ2-1,TGTGCCATCAGTGACTCGCGGGGGGCCGCCGATGAGCAGTTCTTC,CAISDSRGAADEQFF
TRBD2,few,TRBV7-2,TRBJ2-1,TGTGCCAGCAGCTCGCAGGGGACTAGCGTCGGTGAGCAGTTCTTC,CASSSQGTSVGEQFF
.,many,TRBV7-9,TRBJ2-5,TGTGCCAGCAGCCCCTCGAGGGAGAGAGAGACCCAGTACTTC,CASSPSRERETQYF
TRBD2,many,TRBV20-1,TRBJ2-1,TGCAGTGCTAGAGGCCGGCTAGCGGGGGGATACAATGAGCAGTTCTTC,CSARGRLAGGYNEQFF
.,many,TRBV2,TRBJ2-7,TGTGCCAGCGGAGCGGTGACCTACGAGCAGTACTTC,CASGAVTYEQYF
.,.,TRBV27,TRBJ2-1,TGTGCCAGCAGTTTACCAAGGAGCGGCAATGAGCAGTTCTTC,CASSLPRSGNEQFF
.,many,TRBV7-6,TRBJ2-3,TGTGCCAGCAGCTTAGAGGGAGAAAGCACAGATACGCAGTATTTT,CASSLEGESTDTQYF
.,many,TRBV21-1,TRBJ2-1,TGTGCCAGCAGCAAAACGGCAGAACAAAGCTCCTACAATGAGCAGTTCTTC,CASSKTAEQSSYNEQFF
.,many,TRBV5-4,TRBJ2-2,TGTGCCAGCAGCCATAGGGGGACCGGGGAGCTGTTTTTT,CASSHRGTGELFF
.,.,TRBV4-2,TRBJ2-2,TGTGCCAGCAGCCATCCCTCCGGGGAGCTGTTTTTT,CASSHPSGELFF
.,medium-sized,TRBV11-2,TRBJ2-1,TGTGCCAGCAGCCGACCAAGAGGTGGGGGGAGCTCCTACAATGAGCAGTTCTTC,CASSRPRGGGSSYNEQFF
.,many,TRBV7-2,TRBJ1-1,TGTGCCAGCAGCCCGATATGGGGCCGGGTCACTGAAGCTTTCTTT,CASSPIWGRVTEAFF
.,many,TRBV5-1,TRBJ2-7,TGCGCCAGCAGCTTGGCCGCGACAGAACCCTACGAGCAGTACTTC,CASSLAATEPYEQYF
.,few,TRBV7-3,TRBJ1-1,TGTGCCAGCAGCTTTGGGGGCCCTAATGAGGGTGAAGCTTTCTTT,CASSFGGPNEGEAFF
.,many,TRBV24-1,TRBJ2-3,TGTGCCACCAGTGACGGGGCCACAGATACGCAGTATTTT,CATSDGATDTQYF
.,many,TRBV7-8,TRBJ2-1,TGTGCCAGCAGCTTAGACAGGCACAATGAGCAGTTCTTC,CASSLDRHNEQFF
.,many,TRBV6-5,TRBJ2-6,TGTGCCAGCAGTTACTCCGGCAGGGGGGATGGGGCCAACGTCCTGACTTTC,CASSYSGRGDGANVLTF
.,.,TRBV4-3,TRBJ2-7,TGCGCCAGCAGCCAAGATCAGGGCTACGAGCAGTACTTC,CASSQDQGYEQYF
.,.,TRBV6-6,TRBJ2-7,TGTGCCAGCAGTTACCGGGCGACATTCTACGAGCAGTACTTC,CASSYRATFYEQYF
.,few,TRBV6-2/TRBV6-3,TRBJ2-7,TGTGCCAGCAGCCTGGGGCCAGGACAGTCCTACGAGCAGTACTTC,CASSLGPGQSYEQYF
TRBD2,large,TRBV27,TRBJ2-7,TGTGCCAGCAGTTTATTAGCGGGAGGAACTCGAACCTACGAGCAGTACTTC,CASSLLAGGTRTYEQYF
TRBD1,many,TRBV12-3/TRBV12-4,TRBJ1-5,TGTGCCAGCAGTTTAGCGCACAGGGGGAAAGGTCAGCCCCAGCATTTT,CASSLAHRGKGQPQHF
TRBD1,few,TRBV20-1,TRBJ1-4,TGCAGTGCTATAAACAGGGGGAGTGAAAAACTGTTTTTT,CSAINRGSEKLFF
.,many,TRBV3-1,TRBJ2-2,TGTGCCAGCAGCCTTGGACTCCCCTCCGAGTCCGGGGAGCTGTTTTTT,CASSLGLPSESGELFF
.,many,TRBV15,TRBJ1-2,TGTGCCACCAGCAGAGTCCCCCGGGACGGAAACTATGGCTACACCTTC,CATSRVPRDGNYGYTF
TRBD2,many,TRBV4-3,TRBJ2-7,TGCGCCAGCAGCCAAGAGAGAGTAGCGGGGTACGAGCAGTACTTC,CASSQERVAGYEQYF
.,many,TRBV18,TRBJ2-3,TGTGCCAGCTCACCACTGAACAGGGACACAGATACGCAGTATTTT,CASSPLNRDTDTQYF
.,many,TRBV27,TRBJ2-4,TGTGCCAGCAGTCCAATGACGGGACATCCTTTAGCCAAAAACATTCAGTACTTC,CASSPMTGHPLAKNIQYF
.,few,TRBV7-2,TRBJ2-1,TGTGCCAGCAGTCCCCTACCATGGAATGAGCAGTTCTTC,CASSPLPWNEQFF
.,.,TRBV5-1,TRBJ1-3,TGCGCCAGCAGCGGTGGCGGCCCAGAAAACACCATATATTTT,CASSGGGPENTIYF
.,many,TRBV5-1,TRBJ2-3,TGCGCCAGCAGCTTGCAGGGGGGTTACACAGATACGCAGTATTTT,CASSLQGGYTDTQYF
.,few,TRBV12-3/TRBV12-4,TRBJ2-1,TGTGCCAGCAGTTTCACAGGTAGGAATGAGCAGTTCTTC,CASSFTGRNEQFF
.,.,TRBV4-2,TRBJ2-1,TGTGCCAGCAGCCAAATACCGCATGAGCAGTTCTTC,CASSQIPHEQFF